The 18 T cell receptor beta chains below come from one sample, sequenced in a study of identical twins. TCRdb re-called the 5' RACE reads through MiXCR, storing one row per CDR3 protein. The repertoire holds 500,000 or so distinct CDR3 sequences, with 22% as singletons. The same specimen was also included in a second study, on T cells expressing NK-cell markers.

The sample consisted of CD4+ T cells sorted from blood. The receptors derive from a woman younger than 30 in good health.

The chain is built from TRBV7-2 and TRBJ2-7; D uncertain. The ends were cut back, 1 base at V and 2 bases at J, with 9 bases in the middle. Germline-derived CDR1 and CDR2 are SGHTA and FQGNSA. The CDR3 has 14 residues. The CDR3 sequence is CASSLDGRAYEQYF. CDR3 coding DNA: TGTGCCAGCAGCTTAGATGGACGCGCCTACGAGCAGTACTTC.

This clonotype occurred a few times. The chain carries TRBV7-2 and TRBJ2-7; the D gene is possibly TRBD1 (5 bases). V lost 2 bases, J lost 1 base, and 15 bases lay in between. Germline lookup yields CDR1 SGHTA and CDR2 FQGNSA. CDR3 length: 16 residues. DNA for the CDR3: TGTGCCAGCAGCTTAAGTGGGGCTACGCGATCCTACGAGCAGTACTTC. Translated: CASSLSGATRSYEQYF.

This chain uses TRBV20-1 with TRBJ2-2; perhaps TRBD2 as D (5 bases). Trimming left V 3 bases short and J 7 bases short, with 12 bases between. CDR1 is DFQATT and CDR2 is SNEGSKA in the germline V gene (reference sequence). The CDR3 extends over 13 amino acids. The DNA of the CDR3 is TGCAGTGCTAGCTCGAGGGCGAGCGGGGAGCTGTTTTTT. Its protein product is CSASSRASGELFF.

V gene TRBV6-2 or TRBV6-3 combines with J gene TRBJ2-2; 10 nucleotides agree with TRBD2. The CDR3 runs to 17 residues. Germline V gives CDR1 MNHEY, CDR2 SVGEGT. V trimming: 2 bases; J trimming: 3 bases; junction bases outside the gene matches: 6. The CDR3 protein is CASSYAAGGPDTGELFF. The DNA for the CDR3 is TGTGCCAGCAGTTACGCAGCGGGAGGGCCGGACACCGGGGAGCTGTTTTTT.

The genes are TRBV12-3 or TRBV12-4 and TRBJ2-7, with D possibly called TRBD1 or TRBD2 (7 bases each). The germline V and J ends were trimmed by 8 bases and 6 bases, with 11 bases remaining between them. This CDR3 has 11 amino acids. CDR3 bases: TGTGCCAGCGGCAGGGGGGGCGAGCAGTACTTC. Translation gives CASGRGGEQYF.

The genes are TRBV25-1 and TRBJ2-7; the D gene is possibly TRBD2 (5 bases). This CDR3 spans 14 amino acids. Trimming removed 4 bases from V and 4 bases from J, with 14 bases in between. CDR1 and CDR2 (germline): MGHDK, SYGVNS. The CDR3 region has the DNA TGTGCCAGCAGTGCAAGAGGGCCCCCATACGAGCAGTACTTC. It specifies CASSARGPPYEQYF.

This clonotype was picked up a small number of times. CDR3 protein: CASSFEGWETQYF. CDR3 bases: TGCGCCAGCAGCTTTGAGGGATGGGAGACCCAGTACTTC. The chain links TRBV5-1 to TRBJ2-5; possibly TRBD2 for D (5 bases). The germline V gene encodes CDR1 SGHRS and CDR2 YFSETQ. This CDR3 has 13 amino acids. V dropped 2 bases and J dropped 5 bases, with 10 bases sitting between them.

V and J are TRBV9 and TRBJ2-3; D is ambiguous. The V and J ends lost 3 bases and 4 bases respectively, with 15 bases between them. The CDR3 totals 15 residues. Germline V lookup: CDR1 SGDLS, CDR2 YYNGEE. CDR3 loop: CASSARERLADTQYF. CDR3 in DNA: TGTGCCAGCAGCGCAAGAGAGAGGTTGGCAGATACGCAGTATTTT.

This clonotype was picked up a small number of times. The V call is TRBV20-1, the J call TRBJ2-3; D is unresolved. V was cut by 3 bases and J by 3 bases, with 16 bases left in between. This CDR3 contains 15 residues. CDR1 DFQATT and CDR2 SNEGSKA come from the germline V gene (reference sequence). CDR3 protein: CSASRSGKMTDTQYF. CDR3 DNA sequence: TGCAGTGCTAGCAGATCGGGCAAAATGACAGATACGCAGTATTTT.

The V call is TRBV7-2, the J call TRBJ2-5, with D hard to call. The CDR3 has 13 residues. Germline V gene data show CDR1 as SGHTA and CDR2 as FQGNSA. The V end was cut by 1 base, the J end by 5 bases, with 8 bases between. The CDR3 loop reads CASSLVRWETQYF. CDR3 sequence (DNA): TGTGCCAGCAGCTTAGTTCGGTGGGAGACCCAGTACTTC.

This clonotype was counted between two and nine times. The chain employs TRBV10-3 and TRBJ2-7, with a possible D match to TRBD1 (6 bases). V was trimmed by 0 bases and J by 2 bases, leaving 11 bases between them. Per the germline V gene, CDR1 is ENHRY and CDR2 is SYGVKD. The CDR3 contains 15 residues. The CDR3, as DNA: TGTGCCATCAGTGAGTCCTCCAGGGGAGCCTACGAGCAGTACTTC. This encodes CAISESSRGAYEQYF.

V gene TRBV12-3 or TRBV12-4 combines with J gene TRBJ2-2; D is unresolved. The CDR3 covers 16 residues. The ends were cut back, 6 bases at V and 0 bases at J, with 14 bases in the middle. CDR3 in DNA: TGTGCCAGCAGGGTGACCCTCGGACCGAACACCGGGGAGCTGTTTTTT. It codes for CASRVTLGPNTGELFF.

The genes are TRBV10-2 and TRBJ1-2; D might be TRBD1 (5 bases). Germline CDR1 and CDR2: WSHSY and SAAADI. This CDR3 comprises 14 residues. Trimming shortened V by 4 bases and J by 4 bases, and 13 bases separated the two germline ends. The CDR3 DNA is TGCGCCAGCAGTGGGCGGGCAGGGTTCTATGGCTACACCTTC. It yields the protein CASSGRAGFYGYTF.

The chain joins TRBV29-1 to TRBJ2-5, with D possibly matching TRBD1 (6 bases). V lost 3 bases to trimming and J lost 5 bases, with 13 bases between them. Germline CDR1 SQVTM, CDR2 ANQGSEA. This CDR3 is 13 amino acids long. CDR3 sequence reads: CSVEGQVRETQYF. The CDR3 coding sequence is TGCAGCGTTGAGGGACAAGTGCGGGAGACCCAGTACTTC. The variable domain in full, with the rest retrieved from reference TRBV29-1 and TRBJ2-5, is SAVISQKPSRDICQRGTSLTIQCQVDSQVTMMFWYRQQPGQSLTLIATANQGSEATYESGFVIDKFPISRPNLTFSTLTVSNMSPEDSSIYLCSVEGQVRETQYFGPGTRLLVL.

The chain couples TRBV12-3 or TRBV12-4 to TRBJ2-7; tentatively, D is TRBD2 (6 bases). CDR3 length: 14 amino acids. Trimming left V 4 bases short and J 1 base short, with 11 bases between. The chain's CDR3 is CASSYRDLSYEQYF. The CDR3 bases are TGTGCCAGCAGTTATCGGGACTTGTCCTACGAGCAGTACTTC.

The chain combines TRBV30 with TRBJ2-7; possibly TRBD1 for D (5 bases). CDR1 GTSNPN and CDR2 SVGIG come from the germline V gene (reference sequence). This CDR3 contains 14 residues. Trimming cost V 4 bases and J 6 bases, with 19 bases left between them. The DNA for the CDR3 is TGTGCCTGGAACGACCGGGCAGGGTGGTTCGAGCAGTACTTC. Translated, it gives CAWNDRAGWFEQYF.

The chain uses TRBV24-1 and TRBJ2-2, with TRBD1 matching over 7 bases. The junction had 1 base not matched to a gene; V was cut back by 4 bases and J by 3 bases. The length of the CDR3 is 14 residues. Germline V gene lookup returns CDR1 KGHDR and CDR2 SFDVKD. The CDR3 sequence is CATSETGDTGELFF. CDR3 coding DNA: TGTGCCACCAGTGAAACAGGGGACACCGGGGAGCTGTTTTTT.

The gene calls are TRBV6-5 and TRBJ1-1; no reliable D call. The CDR3 covers 13 residues. V was pared by 2 bases and J by 6 bases, with 10 bases between. The germline V gene has CDR1 MNHEY and CDR2 SVGAGI. Written as DNA, the CDR3 is TGTGCCAGCAGTTACCCTGGGAGACCTGAAGCTTTCTTT. Protein sequence: CASSYPGRPEAFF.